These 7 T cell receptor beta chains share one sample of origin, sequenced in a study of CXCR3-negative and CXCR3-positive naive CD8 T cells. The authors made the TRB cDNA libraries by 5' RACE using UMI labels. TCRdb re-called the 5' RACE reads, yielding one record per CDR3 amino acid sequence without DNA. The sample has 35,000 to 50,000 distinct CDR3 sequences, and its top ten clones hold over 8.5%. Sequences were obtained from memory CD8+ T cells from blood. These receptors all come from a human donor in good health. Some clones in this sample may be carry-over from other donors' samples.

Here the CDR3 reads CASRTLASSEPQYF. The chain combines TRBV6-2 or TRBV6-3 with TRBJ2-5; TCRdb gives TRBD2 as the D gene, but with no DNA this cannot be confirmed. The CDR3 runs 14 residues. The V gene's germline CDR1 is MNHEY and CDR2 SVGEGT.

The chain couples TRBV27 to TRBJ2-7; the D gene TCRdb calls, TRBD1, cannot be checked with no DNA. The V gene's germline CDR1 is MNHEY and CDR2 SMNVEV (reference sequence). This CDR3 region has 13 residues. The CDR3 reads CASSSLGHYEQYF.

This sequence joins TRBV5-6 and TRBJ2-5; TCRdb names TRBD1, which stays unverified in the absence of DNA. The CDR3 covers 20 residues. CDR1 is SGHDT, CDR2 YYEEEE, per germline. CDR3 region: CASSLGPSFSATRGEEAQYF.

By frequency, this clonotype registers medium-sized (0.01 to 0.1%). The chain carries TRBV7-9 and TRBJ2-5; there is no DNA to check the TCRdb D call of TRBD1. The CDR3 has 15 amino acids. CDR1 is SEHNR and CDR2 is FQNEAQ in the germline V gene (reference sequence). The chain's CDR3 is CASSSEDRGQETQYF.

This chain's CDR3 is CSARVAGVYEQYF. This chain connects TRBV20-1 to TRBJ2-7; the TRBD2 assignment by TCRdb is unverifiable without DNA. The germline CDR1 and CDR2 sequences are DFQATT and SNEGSKA (reference sequence). The CDR3 is 13 residues long.

This chain uses TRBV5-8 with TRBJ2-7. The CDR3 totals 14 residues. Germline CDR1 and CDR2: SGHTS and YDEGEE. The CDR3 sequence is CASSFQGNRYEQYF.

The rearrangement joins TRBV28 to TRBJ2-1; TCRdb calls TRBD1, which cannot be checked without DNA. Germline V CDR1 and CDR2: MDHEN, SYDVKM. The CDR3 length is 14 residues. Here the CDR3 reads CASSFSGTGNEQFF. The full variable domain, with the rest looked up from reference TRBV28 and TRBJ2-1, is DVKVTQSSRYLVKRTGEKVFLECVQDMDHENMFWYRQDPGLGLRLIYFSYDVKMKEKGDIPEGYSVSREKKERFSLILESASTNQTSMYLCASSFSGTGNEQFFGPGTRLTVL.